The 18 T cell receptor beta chains below all came from one sample that was sequenced in a study of blood T cell repertoires in COVID-19. Using immunoSEQ multiplex PCR, the repertoire was profiled, and TCRdb retains in-frame clones only, with some absent. The sample shows 150,000 to 200,000 clones, 79% of them seen only once. Sequenced input: peripheral blood. These receptors originate from a man between 60 and 75 years old with active or convalescent COVID-19.

This chain joins TRBV27 and TRBJ2-7, with 10 bases aligning to TRBD2. CDR3 length equals 14 residues. CDR1 MNHEY and CDR2 SMNVEV come from the germline V gene (reference sequence). V lost 7 bases and J lost 5; bases outside the gene matches: 8. The CDR3 nucleotides are TGTGCCAGCACAAGACTAGCGGGTGCCAACGAGCAGTACTTC. Translated, it gives CASTRLAGANEQYF.

This chain connects TRBV20-1 to TRBJ2-1; TRBD2 aligns across 9 bases. The V gene's germline CDR1 is DFQATT and CDR2 SNEGSKA (reference sequence). V shed 3 bases and J 15 bases; nucleotides not matched to a gene: 6. The CDR3 is 11 amino acids. The CDR3 loop reads CSASRREGRFF. The CDR3 bases are TGCAGTGCTAGTAGGCGGGAGGGTCGGTTCTTC.

V gene TRBV6-5 combines with J gene TRBJ2-2; D may be TRBD1 (5 bases). The germline CDR1 and CDR2 sequences are MNHEY and SVGAGI. The V and J ends lost 0 bases and 5 bases respectively, with 10 bases between them. The CDR3 runs 15 residues. This CDR3 is CASSYSTARTGELFF. The CDR3 nucleotides are TGTGCCAGCAGTTACTCGACAGCGAGGACCGGGGAGCTGTTTTTT.

Remarks on this clone: One end of the junction does not line up with germline, which may come from a read error. V is TRBV29-1 and J is TRBJ2-3; a weak D match, TRBD2 (5 bases). Germline-derived CDR1 and CDR2 are SQVTM and ANQGSEA. CDR3 size: 10 residues. This chain's CDR3 is CSVEAGSGNF. The CDR3 bases are TGCAGCGTTGAAGCGGGGTCGGGGAATTTT.

The rearrangement uses TRBV18 and TRBJ1-1; the match to TRBD1 covers 7 bases. The CDR3 is 14 residues long. Germline lookup yields CDR1 KGHSH and CDR2 LQKENI. The ends lost 3 bases at V and 4 bases at J; junction bases unmatched: 5. This CDR3 reads CASSPLQGSTEAFF. The CDR3 DNA sequence: TGTGCCAGCTCACCTCTACAGGGGTCCACTGAAGCTTTCTTT.

This chain joins TRBV29-1 and TRBJ1-2; TRBD1 aligns across 7 bases. The germline V gene encodes CDR1 SQVTM and CDR2 ANQGSEA. V was pared by 6 bases and J by 4 bases, with 8 bases of the junction left unmatched. The CDR3 spans 13 residues. CDR3 loop: CSVSTGAGYGYTF. CDR3 in DNA: TGCAGCGTCTCAACAGGGGCCGGCTATGGCTACACCTTC.

This clone was counted many times. The gene calls are TRBV29-1 and TRBJ2-5; 7 bases line up with TRBD1. The germline CDR1 and CDR2 sequences are SQVTM and ANQGSEA. After removal of 2 bases from V and 2 bases from J, the junction contained 2 bases not matched to a gene. The CDR3 has 13 residues. The CDR3 region is CSVEPGQQETQYF. For the CDR3, the DNA is TGCAGCGTTGAACCGGGACAGCAAGAGACCCAGTACTTC.

J is TRBJ2-7 and V is TRBV6-5; 8 positions match TRBD2. The CDR3 sequence is 15 residues long. The V and J ends lost 2 bases and 6 bases, in that order; junction bases with no gene match: 9. Germline CDR1 MNHEY, CDR2 SVGAGI. The CDR3 sequence is CASSYVTVAGGEQYF. The CDR3 bases are TGTGCCAGCAGTTACGTTACGGTCGCGGGGGGCGAGCAGTACTTC.

CDR3 sequence (DNA): TGCGCCAGCAGCCGGGGGACTAGCGGGAGCCCAAGCACAGATACGCAGTATTTT. This encodes CASSRGTSGSPSTDTQYF. This rearrangement joins TRBV5-1 to TRBJ2-3, with TRBD2 identical over 14 bases. Germline lookup yields CDR1 SGHRS and CDR2 YFSETQ. The CDR3 contains 18 residues. J lost 0 bases, V lost 4 bases, and 7 bases had no gene match.

This CDR3 is CASSLTGGNEKLFF. The CDR3 DNA reads as TGCGCCAGCAGTTTGACAGGGGGAAATGAAAAACTGTTTTTT. The chain combines TRBV5-1 with TRBJ1-4; 9 bases fit TRBD1. Trimming cost V 5 bases and J 5 bases; bases outside gene matches: 4. Germline loops: CDR1 SGHRS, CDR2 YFSETQ. The CDR3 consists of 14 residues.

V is TRBV27 and J is TRBJ1-1, with 7 nucleotides matching TRBD1. Germline values: CDR1 MNHEY, CDR2 SMNVEV (reference sequence). The CDR3 contains 15 residues. Germline trimming cut 6 bases from V and 1 base from J; bases unmatched to any gene: 8. CDR3 protein: CASSDTGAWNTEAFF. The CDR3 coding sequence is TGTGCCAGCAGCGATACAGGGGCCTGGAACACTGAAGCTTTCTTT.

In its sample, this clone was seen once. The V gene is TRBV7-2, the J gene TRBJ2-3, with a tentative D call TRBD2 (5 bases). The CDR3 extends over 16 amino acids. Per the germline V gene, CDR1 is SGHTA and CDR2 is FQGNSA. V was cut by 1 base and J by 2 bases, with 13 bases left in between. In DNA form, the CDR3 reads TGTGCCAGCAGCTTAGTTGGCAGCGGCAACACAGATACGCAGTATTTT. Its translation is CASSLVGSGNTDTQYF.

The chain employs TRBV28 and TRBJ2-7; D remains ambiguous. The CDR3 has 11 residues. The ends were cut back, 5 bases at V and 6 bases at J, with 8 bases in the middle. Germline V CDR1 and CDR2: MDHEN, SYDVKM. CDR3 nucleotides: TGTGCCAGCAGTCCACCAGGCGAGCAGTACTTC. This gives the protein CASSPPGEQYF.

The chain recombines TRBV27 with TRBJ2-5, with a tentative D call TRBD1 (5 bases). This CDR3 has 13 amino acids. Trimming shortened V by 1 base and J by 7 bases, and 10 bases separated the two germline ends. Germline-derived CDR1 and CDR2 are MNHEY and SMNVEV (reference sequence). CDR3 DNA: TGTGCCAGCAGTTTATTTCAGGGTGGGACCCAGTACTTC. Translating gives CASSLFQGGTQYF.

This chain joins TRBV29-1 and TRBJ1-2; TRBD1 agrees at 12 bases. The CDR3 runs 16 residues. Trimming removed 3 bases from V and 6 bases from J; junction bases left unmatched: 11. Germline values: CDR1 SQVTM, CDR2 ANQGSEA. As DNA, the CDR3 is TGCAGCGTTGATTCCGGGACAGGGGGCGCGGAGGATGGCTACACCTTC. Protein: CSVDSGTGGAEDGYTF.

This clone occurred once. As DNA, the CDR3 is TGTGCCAGCAGCCAAGAGGGGGCGCTCGGCACCGGGGAGCTGTTTTTT. Its protein is CASSQEGALGTGELFF. The V call is TRBV3-1 (or the pseudogene TRBV3-2), the J call TRBJ2-2, with D possibly being TRBD1 (6 bases). The CDR3 spans 16 residues. Trimming took off 0 bases at V and 4 bases at J, with 12 bases between the two ends. Germline V gives CDR1 LGHDT, CDR2 YNNKEL (reference sequence).

This chain links TRBV6-2 or TRBV6-3 with TRBJ1-3; a weak D match, TRBD1 (5 bases). This CDR3 comprises 15 residues. Trimming stripped 6 bases from V and 0 bases from J, with 12 bases between. Per germline, CDR1 MNHEY and CDR2 SVGEGT. The CDR3 DNA reads as TGTGCCAGCAGCAGACAGTCATTCTCTGGAAACACCATATATTTT. This translates into CASSRQSFSGNTIYF.

The chain has TRBV15 and TRBJ2-5, with D possibly matching TRBD1 (6 bases). The germline gives CDR1 LNHNV, CDR2 YYDKDF (reference sequence). The V and J ends lost 0 bases and 5 bases respectively, with 13 bases between them. The CDR3 length is 15 residues. CDR3 DNA: TGTGCCACCAGCAGAGACACAGGGTTGGTCGAGACCCAGTACTTC. It is translated as CATSRDTGLVETQYF.